This T cell receptor beta chain stems from a study of blood T cell repertoires in COVID-19. The table came from immunoSEQ multiplex PCR; TCRdb's copy has only in-frame clones and leaves some out. The data hold over 150,000 clones, with around 80% observed a single time. V was pared by 7 bases and J by 3 bases, with 11 bases of the junction left unmatched. CDR3 length equals 15 residues. Germline lookup yields CDR1 SEHNR and CDR2 FQNEAQ (reference sequence). Material for sequencing was peripheral blood. The receptor was derived from a woman in her thirties or forties with COVID-19, enrolled during active disease. The chain is built from TRBV7-9 and TRBJ2-7; TRBD2 aligns across 8 bases. The CDR3 loop reads CASTLAGGRLYEQYF. CDR3 bases: TGTGCCAGCACCCTTGCGGGGGGCCGCCTCTACGAGCAGTACTTC.